What follows are 21 T cell receptor beta chains derived from one specimen sequenced in a study of cytomegalovirus exposure and HLA in healthy donors. Vbeta (60) and Jbeta (13) primers were used in the PCR. The table came from immunoSEQ multiplex PCR; TCRdb's copy has only in-frame clones and leaves some out. Of approximately 130,000 clones listed, over 75% are singletons. Sequenced input: PBMCs. These receptors all stem from a man in his forties in good health and CMV-seronegative.

This clone showed up just once. V is TRBV28 and J is TRBJ1-6; TRBD1 aligns across 7 bases. This CDR3 has 16 residues. Trimming at V came to 5 bases and at J to 8 bases, leaving 12 bases not matched to a gene. Per germline, CDR1 MDHEN and CDR2 SYDVKM. Here the CDR3 DNA reads TGTGCCAGCAGTACTATAGGGGGCTTTGGGGATTCACCCCTCCACTTT. Its protein is CASSTIGGFGDSPLHF.

Note on this clone: This same CDR3 is encoded by further DNA sequences in the sample. The J gene is TRBJ2-7, the V gene TRBV14, with D unclear. From germline, CDR1 is SGHDN and CDR2 FVKESK. This CDR3 has 12 residues. Trimming left V 0 bases short and J 4 bases short, with 4 bases between. DNA for the CDR3: TGTGCCAGCAGCCAAGATCTTTACGAGCAGTACTTC. It yields the protein CASSQDLYEQYF.

CDR3 loop: CASSLPWREGEQFF. The CDR3 DNA is TGTGCCAGCAGCTTACCCTGGCGGGAGGGTGAGCAGTTCTTC. The J gene is TRBJ2-1, the V gene TRBV7-8; 9 nucleotides match TRBD2. CDR3 length: 14 residues. Germline V gives CDR1 SGHVS, CDR2 FQNEAQ. The V and J ends lost 2 bases and 9 bases, in that order; junction bases with no gene match: 5.

The DNA of the CDR3 is TGTGCCAGCTCACCCCCCGGGGGATCCGGAAACACCATATATTTT. It specifies CASSPPGGSGNTIYF. This sequence joins TRBV18 and TRBJ1-3, with D possibly matching TRBD1 (5 bases). Germline loops: CDR1 KGHSH, CDR2 LQKENI. V shed 3 bases and J shed 4 bases, with 13 bases lying between them. The CDR3 contains 15 residues.

This chain connects TRBV6-1 to TRBJ2-7, with a tentative D call TRBD2 (6 bases). The V gene lost 3 bases and the J gene lost 5 bases, with 14 bases spanning the gap. The CDR3 is made up of 14 amino acids. Germline V gene lookup returns CDR1 MNHNS and CDR2 SASEGT. CDR3 in DNA: TGTGCCAGCAGTGATTACGGGAGTCCAAACGAGCAGTACTTC. Protein product: CASSDYGSPNEQYF.

The V and J genes are TRBV7-9 and TRBJ2-7; 10 bases align to TRBD2. The CDR3 consists of 15 residues. Germline V gene sequence: CDR1 SEHNR, CDR2 FQNEAQ (reference sequence). With 3 bases clipped from V and 7 bases from J, the junction kept 9 bases outside the gene matches. CDR3 in amino acids: CASSFTQREGEEQYF. The CDR3, as DNA: TGTGCCAGCAGCTTCACCCAGCGGGAGGGCGAGGAGCAGTACTTC.

As to this clone: An end of the junction does not agree with germline; a read error may underlie this. This chain uses TRBV19 with TRBJ2-4, with TRBD1 matching over 8 bases. The CDR3 covers 23 residues. Germline assignment: CDR1 LNHDA and CDR2 SQIVND (reference sequence). CDR3 amino acids: CASSIKGQVEGVHFPIAKNSQYF. The CDR3 bases are TGTGCCAGTAGTATAAAGGGACAGGTAGAGGGGGTTCATTTTCCTATAGCCAAAAACAGTCAGTACTTC.

The chain has TRBV9 and TRBJ2-1; D remains unclear. The CDR3 runs 13 residues. Trimming removed 0 bases at V and 4 bases at J, with 5 bases between. The V gene's germline CDR1 is SGDLS and CDR2 YYNGEE. CDR3 sequence: CASSVGPYNEQFF. DNA of the CDR3: TGTGCCAGCAGCGTAGGGCCTTACAATGAGCAGTTCTTC.

A single count supports this clone. The chain has TRBV7-2 and TRBJ2-2; a weak D match, TRBD1 (5 bases). Germline CDR1 is SGHTA and CDR2 is FQGNSA. This CDR3 has 15 amino acids. Trimming removed 3 bases at V and 1 base at J, with 9 bases between. The CDR3 bases are TGTGCCAGCAGCTTCGACAGACAGAACACCGGGGAGCTGTTTTTT. Protein product: CASSFDRQNTGELFF.

V usage is TRBV11-1 and J usage is TRBJ2-7; 9 bases line up with TRBD2. Germline assignment: CDR1 SGHAT and CDR2 FQDESV (reference sequence). Trimming cost V 1 base and J 1 base; bases outside gene matches: 2. CDR3 size: 15 residues. CDR3 bases: TGTGCCAGCAGCTTAGTCCTAGCGGGATCCTACGAGCAGTACTTC. Protein product: CASSLVLAGSYEQYF.

This clone has only a few counts. Germline is not matched at one junction end, which may reflect a read error. This chain links TRBV7-6 with TRBJ1-6, with TRBD1 matching over 7 bases. The CDR3 spans 14 residues. From germline, CDR1 is SGHVS and CDR2 FNYEAQ. CDR3 in DNA: TGTGCCAGCAGCCAGACAGGGAATAACTCACCCCTCCACTTT. Residues: CASSQTGNNSPLHF.

The V and J genes are TRBV9 and TRBJ2-1; D unresolved. V was shortened by 3 bases and J by 3 bases, with 10 bases between the two germline ends. Germline loops: CDR1 SGDLS, CDR2 YYNGEE. The CDR3 is 14 residues long. CDR3 amino acids: CASSASYGYNEQFF. The DNA of the CDR3 is TGTGCCAGCAGCGCCTCCTACGGCTACAATGAGCAGTTCTTC.

The CDR3 protein is CATSRGLAGGPSIADTQYF. CDR3 bases: TGTGCCACCAGCAGAGGACTAGCGGGAGGGCCTTCGATCGCAGATACGCAGTATTTT. The chain employs TRBV15 and TRBJ2-3, with TRBD2 matching 14 bases. CDR1 and CDR2 from the germline V gene are LNHNV and YYDKDF (reference sequence). The CDR3 is 19 residues long. With V trimmed by 1 base and J by 4 bases, 10 bases remained unmatched.

This rearrangement joins TRBV6-6 to TRBJ1-1; D unresolved. Trimming pared 0 bases from V and 1 base from J, leaving 6 bases between. The CDR3 is 14 amino acids. CDR1 and CDR2 from the germline V gene are MNHNY and SVGAGI (reference sequence). CDR3 nucleotide sequence: TGTGCCAGCAGTTACTCAAGCCCGAACACTGAAGCTTTCTTT. Translation gives CASSYSSPNTEAFF.

V usage is TRBV4-3 and J usage is TRBJ2-7, with D possibly being TRBD1 (5 bases). The CDR3 totals 15 residues. The germline gives CDR1 LGHNA, CDR2 YSLEER. The germline V and J ends were trimmed by 0 bases and 3 bases, with 12 bases remaining between them. The CDR3 here is CASSQDFRAFYEQYF. DNA for the CDR3: TGCGCCAGCAGCCAAGATTTCAGGGCCTTCTACGAGCAGTACTTC.

This clone was counted a few times. The V gene is TRBV7-6, the J gene TRBJ1-6, with D maybe TRBD1 (6 bases). The V and J ends lost 1 base and 7 bases respectively, with 11 bases between them. Germline V gene lookup returns CDR1 SGHVS and CDR2 FNYEAQ. The CDR3 consists of 15 residues. This CDR3 is CASSLELGANSPLHF. CDR3 nucleotide sequence: TGTGCCAGCAGCTTAGAGCTGGGGGCAAATTCACCCCTCCACTTT. The entire variable domain, with the rest obtained from reference TRBV7-6 and TRBJ1-6, is as follows: GAGVSQSPRYKVTKRGQDVALRCDPISGHVSLYWYRQALGQGPEFLTYFNYEAQQDKSGLPNDRFSAERPEGSISTLTIQRTEQRDSAMYRCASSLELGANSPLHFGNGTRLTVT.

The J gene is TRBJ2-3, the V gene TRBV12-2; the table's D call of TRBD1 was not tested on the DNA. TRBV12-2 represents a pseudogene. The CDR3 spans 15 residues. CDR3 bases: TGTGCAAGTCGCTTCCAGGACAGGGGACCAGATACGCAGTATTTT. It codes for CASRFQDRGPDTQYF.

The V and J genes are TRBV7-9 and TRBJ2-1; the match to TRBD2 covers 12 bases. Germline V lookup: CDR1 SEHNR, CDR2 FQNEAQ (reference sequence). J was trimmed by 8 bases and V by 1 base; bases with no gene match: 3. The CDR3 covers 15 residues. The CDR3 bases are TGTGCCAGCAGCTTAGGCCCTAGCGGGAGGGATGAGCAGTTCTTC. Protein sequence: CASSLGPSGRDEQFF.

This clone was picked up one time. V and J are TRBV11-2 and TRBJ1-2; D gene unclear. The germline gives CDR1 SGHAT, CDR2 FQNNGV. Trimming took off 0 bases at V and 0 bases at J, with 14 bases between the two ends. This CDR3 is built from 17 residues. The CDR3 protein is CASSLEGTALTNYGYTF. For the CDR3, the DNA is TGTGCCAGCAGCTTAGAGGGTACAGCCCTTACTAACTATGGCTACACCTTC. The variable domain in full, with the rest retrieved from reference TRBV11-2 and TRBJ1-2, is EAGVAQSPRYKIIEKRQSVAFWCNPISGHATLYWYQQILGQGPKLLIQFQNNGVVDDSQLPKDRFSAERLKGVDSTLKIQPAKLEDSAVYLCASSLEGTALTNYGYTFGSGTRLTVV.

The J gene is TRBJ1-6, the V gene TRBV2; D perhaps matches TRBD1 (6 bases). This CDR3 contains 13 residues. V lost 8 bases and J lost 9, with 14 bases in between. The germline V gene encodes CDR1 SNHLY and CDR2 FYNNEI. For the CDR3, the DNA is TGTGCCAGCTATCGGACAGAACGTTCACCCCTCCACTTT. This sequence encodes CASYRTERSPLHF.

The V call is TRBV29-1, the J call TRBJ1-2; D perhaps matches TRBD1 (6 bases). The CDR3 has 15 amino acids. Germline V gene data show CDR1 as SQVTM and CDR2 as ANQGSEA. Trimming took 7 bases from V and 9 from J, leaving 27 bases between them. The CDR3 loop is CSATDGQPNIYRYTF. DNA of the CDR3: TGCAGCGCAACAGACGGACAGCCGAATATTTATCGCTACACCTTC. Full variable domain (remainder filled in from reference TRBV29-1 and TRBJ1-2): SAVISQKPSRDICQRGTSLTIQCQVDSQVTMMFWYRQQPGQSLTLIATANQGSEATYESGFVIDKFPISRPNLTFSTLTVSNMSPEDSSIYLCSATDGQPNIYRYTFGSGTRLTVV.